This T cell receptor (beta chain) derives from a study of cytomegalovirus exposure and HLA in healthy donors (dated by TCRdb to 2015 to 2018). General notes on the study: In an earlier analysis of fewer than 750 of the donors, around 290 Gb of sequence data and 90 million to 130 million unique TCR beta sequences from roughly 190 million T cells were reported. Roughly 300 gigabases of sequencing data and tens of millions of unique TCR sequences were included in an early release covering 500 to 750 HLA-typed donors. Of the roughly 400 genotyped donors, 81% fell in the genetic ancestry cluster associated with self-reported Caucasian donors. The study was designed to test whether signatures of past pathogen exposure could be identified by cataloging public T cell receptors. The study profiled the T cell repertoires of 500 to 800 subjects by immunosequencing and related them to cytomegalovirus serostatus. Besides the first cohort of 666 subjects, a separate validation cohort made up of 120 different subjects was used. To predict cytomegalovirus infection status, the study combined high-throughput TCR immunosequencing, statistical association of individual TCRs with disease status, and machine learning. In a later analysis, previously published TCR beta repertoires from several hundred donors were re-analyzed and high-resolution HLA genotyping was added so that TCR occurrence patterns could be studied. The later analysis used no new phenotypic data to find candidate immune exposures, relying instead on TCR beta sequences and their occurrence across donors. An earlier analysis of around 640 of the donors used high-throughput TCR beta sequencing to judge whether each TCR beta V gene segment behaved as functional or pseudogenic. Alongside the repertoire data, information on donor age, sex, ethnicity and CMV serostatus was compiled. In a later genetic analysis, genome-wide SNP genotypes for about 55% of the 666 donors were used, and that subset was treated as a discovery cohort. All discovery cohort repertoires had been generated on a single sequencing platform. Both class I and class II loci were covered by HLA typing, at four-digit resolution. Typing coverage varied by locus: roughly 620-630 donors for A, B, C, DRB1 and DQB1; approximately 500 for DQA1; over 600 for DPA1; some 470 for DPB1. Four to six DR-DQ haplotypes were handled as single units for association and clustering, since linkage in the cohort was strong. Among around 400 genotyped donors of the cohort, an average of approximately 240,000 unique TCR beta nucleotide sequences was sequenced per donor, of which about 19% were non-productive. Overall study results and their limits: A total of fewer than 200 TCR beta chains were listed by the study as associated with cytomegalovirus. When HLA alleles, especially DR and DQ, strongly co-occurred, TCR associations were difficult to assign to individual alleles. A later genetic analysis reported fewer N-insertions in productive TCRs among donors in an Asian-associated ancestry cluster than the roughly 620-donor mean. Because some donors lacked HLA typing at each locus, the association tests relied only on the typed subset. The only immune exposure information available for the cohort was CMV serostatus. Seventeen rarely observed V segments, including chromosome 9 orphons, were excluded from the earlier analysis of approximately 600 of the donors because counts were too low. Most CMV-associated TCR beta chains appeared to be HLA-restricted in a later analysis, and the HLA associations seemed to be driven largely by CMV exposure. The presence/absence analyses assumed that sequencing depth was roughly uniform across donors, and that assumption may not be true. A later genetic analysis associated a missense DCLRE1C variant with V-gene and J-gene trimming of TCR beta chains, and an independent cohort replicated the association. At a false discovery rate of 0.05, a later analysis linked some 18,000 TCR beta sequences to specific HLA alleles. A further reported finding was that TCR beta sequences accurately predicted the HLA-A and HLA-B alleles for most subjects in the first cohort. A group of highly shared sequence variants was considered likely to be a technical artifact of the sequencing pipeline. According to a later analysis, parvovirus B19, influenza, CMV and Epstein-Barr virus appeared linked to several top co-occurrence clusters. The authors suggested that the approach could potentially be extended to other disease states and immunological phenotypes. A later analysis found that HLA-associated TCR beta chains were more clonally expanded and had lower generation probabilities than equally common non-associated chains. Most TCR sequences were observed very rarely across donors, whereas some public TCRs were present in many individuals. In an earlier analysis of roughly 500 of the donors, most TCR beta V segments appeared in productive rearrangements about 90% or about 30% of the time, broadly matching IMGT annotations. The 87-base-pair reads could not distinguish some IMGT-functional V segments, including TRBV6-2 and TRBV6-3, so those segments were excluded. In a later analysis, TCR association rates were found to vary across HLA loci, with the most associated TCRs seen for DRB1 alleles and the fewest for HLA-C alleles. In vitro tests confirmed that a few of the cytomegalovirus-associated TCR beta chains recognize cytomegalovirus antigens. In both the original and validation cohorts, the classifier was reported to diagnose cytomegalovirus status with high specificity and sensitivity. Linkage disequilibrium might explain the correlated functional status among segregating V segments, but an unknown experimental factor could not be ruled out. Only TCR beta chains were sequenced in this cohort, and the absence of alpha or paired-chain data limited detectable features.

In total, 500 to 700 healthy bone marrow donors made up the cohort. Cohort members were all nominally healthy when sampled, although unrecorded immune exposures were likely present. The donor was CMV seronegative and belonged to the group of more than 300 seronegative cohort members. A peripheral blood sample was collected from each donor, and TCR beta sequencing was performed on peripheral blood mononuclear cells. The Qiagen DNeasy Blood Extraction Kit was used to extract genomic DNA from the blood cell samples. CDR1 and CDR2 are drawn from the germline V gene: SGHRS, YFSETQ. The CDR3 contains 16 residues, cysteine and phenylalanine counted. The kept DNA is CDR3 alone, 48 bases in frame from the first base. The junction carries 17 bases between V and J, which are trimmed by 2 bases and 5 bases respectively. The library was produced with the immunoSEQ multiplex PCR assay. The multiplex PCR relied on a mix of 60 forward primers for TCR Vbeta segments and 13 reverse primers for TCR Jbeta segments. Amplification of the CDR3 region of rearranged TCR beta genes was performed with a multiplex PCR assay on genomic DNA. On the Illumina HiSeq System, the amplified TCR beta libraries were sequenced as 87-base-pair reads. The study's own analysis went as follows. Across the 500 to 700 repertoires, a later analysis counted approximately 75 million unique TCR beta chains, about 10 million of which were shared by at least two donors. A nearest-neighbor algorithm error-corrected the raw reads and collapsed the reads into unique sequences, merging closely related sequences to remove PCR and sequencing errors. To assign V, D and J gene segments, CDR3 sequences were aligned to IMGT reference sequences. For a sequence to be retained, a match of at least six nucleotides was required to both a V gene segment and a J gene segment. A rearrangement was called productive if the CDR3 had no stop codons and remained in frame with V and J, and every other rearrangement was called non-productive. CDR3 was defined by IMGT convention, running from the second conserved V-encoded cysteine to the conserved J-encoded phenylalanine. The earlier analysis of about 560 of the donors excluded any sequence lacking an unambiguous match to a single V gene segment. An earlier analysis of fewer than 750 of the donors called V segments functional above 56.7% productive rearrangements and segregating when the between-donor standard deviation exceeded 5%. A statistical classification framework was developed to diagnose cytomegalovirus status using the catalog of TCR beta chain sequences. In a later analysis, TCR nucleotide sequences were compared against IMGT/GENE-DB human TR gene sequences so that V and J genes could be assigned. A later analysis assigned CDR3 sequences and most-parsimonious VDJ recombination scenarios with the TCRdist pipeline. In a later analysis, each TCR beta chain was defined by its CDR3 amino acid sequence together with its V-gene family, and reads without a unique V-gene family were excluded. In a later analysis, fewer than 650 highly shared, low-generation-probability nucleotide sequences were removed to address suspected cross-contamination and a sequencing artifact. For each public chain, a later analysis derived a clonal expansion index from normalized ranks of inferred template counts within each repertoire. A later analysis computed generation probabilities with a VDJ recombination model fitted to out-of-frame rearrangements, and checked the results against IGoR. In a later analysis, hypergeometric tests were used to score TCR-TCR, TCR-HLA and TCR-CMV co-occurrence, with a repertoire-size bias correction applied to TCR pairs. A later analysis estimated false discovery rates by permuting HLA or CMV assignments 20 times. In a later analysis, co-occurring TCRs were grouped using DBSCAN, and TCRdist sequence similarity was added for clustering within HLA-allele-positive subsets. Co-occurrence clustering excluded repertoires with fewer than 30,000 or more than 120,000 public chains, plus five with anomalous nucleotide sharing. TCRdb re-hosts the immuneACCESS table, in-frame sequences only. Its copies lack some clones; in the studies checked, an unresolved V gene accounts for under half of them, and the cause for the rest is not known. The V and J calls and the clone size are those of that table, but D and trimming were determined from the DNA. The sample data list about 150,000 clones, and about 64% of these were observed just once. Approximately 2.5% of the sample is in the top ten clones.

To note about this clone: The clone's antigen remains unknown. The record has no base qualities; no much larger clone is one base away.

This TCR was sampled from a woman aged 40 to 50 in good health and CMV-seronegative. The specimen sequenced was PBMCs. Recombination joined TRBV5-1 with TRBJ1-5; TRBD1 could be the D gene, as 5 bases match. The CDR3: CASSFSNGRGDQPQHF. The sequence in DNA is TGCGCCAGCAGCTTTTCCAACGGGCGGGGGGATCAGCCCCAGCATTTT.